These 21 T cell receptor beta chains were all obtained from the same sample, sequenced in a study of T-cell reconstitution after alpha-beta-depleted transplantation in children. The authors prepared the TCRbeta library with unique molecular identifiers. TCRdb re-called the PCR reads through MiXCR, storing one row per CDR3 protein. The profile shows around 300,000 distinct CDR3 sequences, roughly 7.8% of them singletons. For these receptors, no antigen is known. Study-wide results and limits: The main origin of T-cell counts and diversity one year after transplant was newly produced T cells.

The sequences come from peripheral blood, collected 360 days after TCRalphabeta/CD19-depleted stem cell transplant. These receptors came from a female patient aged 2-9 years who had a stem cell transplant for Fanconi anemia, so the T cells may come from the graft donor.

The rearrangement uses TRBV10-3 and TRBJ1-2; D is undetermined. Germline V CDR1 and CDR2: ENHRY, SYGVKD. V lost 2 bases and J lost 2, with 9 bases in between. This CDR3 spans 14 amino acids. The CDR3 here is CAISEVGPNYGYTF. The CDR3 DNA reads as TGTGCCATCAGTGAGGTAGGGCCCAACTATGGCTACACCTTC.

The CDR3, as DNA: TGCAGTGCAGGCCCCCTGGAAGAGACCCAGTACTTC. Translated, it gives CSAGPLEETQYF. The rearrangement uses TRBV20-1 and TRBJ2-5; D unclear. The germline CDR1 and CDR2 sequences are DFQATT and SNEGSKA (reference sequence). Trimming stripped 6 bases from V and 3 bases from J, with 11 bases between. The CDR3 loop spans 12 amino acids.

This clonotype was detected many times. The chain links TRBV7-9 to TRBJ2-3; 10 nucleotides match TRBD2. This CDR3 is built from 17 residues. V dropped 3 bases and J dropped 6; count of bases not matched to a gene: 12. Per the germline V gene, CDR1 is SEHNR and CDR2 is FQNEAQ (reference sequence). CDR3 bases: TGTGCCAGCAGCTTCGTTTTCGAGCGGGGGGGCCGGGATACGCAGTATTTT. Translating it yields CASSFVFERGGRDTQYF.

This clonotype was detected ten times or more. The gene calls are TRBV9 and TRBJ2-1; D not certain. V was pared by 3 bases and J by 3 bases, with 13 bases between. CDR3 size: 15 residues. The germline gives CDR1 SGDLS, CDR2 YYNGEE. CDR3 residues: CASSANSPHYNEQFF. The CDR3 region has the DNA TGTGCCAGCAGCGCCAACTCACCACACTACAATGAGCAGTTCTTC.

As DNA, the CDR3 is TGCGCCAGCAGGTGGTCAGATCCGGGTCAGCCCCAGCATTTT. Protein sequence: CASRWSDPGQPQHF. V gene TRBV10-2 combines with J gene TRBJ1-5; D is unresolved. The CDR3 runs to 14 residues. The ends were cut back, 6 bases at V and 6 bases at J, with 15 bases in the middle. The germline CDR1 and CDR2 sequences are WSHSY and SAAADI.

This clonotype has just a few counts. The chain links TRBV4-2 to TRBJ2-2, with D perhaps assigned TRBD1 or TRBD2 (6 bases each). The germline V gene has CDR1 LGHNA and CDR2 YNFKEQ. Between the trimmed V and J ends, which lost 1 base and 5 bases, there was a span of 17 bases. The CDR3 extends over 17 amino acids. The DNA of the CDR3 is TGTGCCAGCAGCCAAGGGCCGGCCGGGGGCCGGACCGGGGAGCTGTTTTTT. This gives the protein CASSQGPAGGRTGELFF.

The chain combines TRBV3-1 with TRBJ1-1; D possibly corresponds to TRBD1 (5 bases). Germline V CDR1 and CDR2: LGHDT, YNNKEL (reference sequence). The CDR3 sequence is 17 residues long. V lost 1 base to trimming and J lost 1 base, with 16 bases between them. The chain's CDR3 is CASSQVSGPGTNTEAFF. For the CDR3, the DNA is TGTGCCAGCAGCCAAGTTTCGGGACCCGGCACGAACACTGAAGCTTTCTTT.

The genes are TRBV14 and TRBJ1-1; no definite D call. The ends were cut back, 0 bases at V and 10 bases at J, with 9 bases in the middle. Looked up from germline, CDR1 is SGHDN and CDR2 is FVKESK. The CDR3 has 12 residues. The CDR3 nucleotides read TGTGCCAGCAGCCAAGAAAGTGGGAGAGCTTTCTTT. This codes for CASSQESGRAFF.

This clonotype was observed a few times. V usage is TRBV11-2 and J usage is TRBJ2-3, with D possibly being TRBD2 (7 bases). The CDR3 extends over 17 amino acids. The V gene's germline CDR1 is SGHAT and CDR2 FQNNGV. V lost 6 bases and J 4 bases, leaving 23 bases between the germline ends. CDR3 in amino acids: CASSIWGGPDSADTQYF. DNA for the CDR3: TGTGCCAGCAGTATCTGGGGGGGGCCAGATTCTGCAGATACGCAGTATTTT.

This clonotype was seen ten or more times. The chain has TRBV15 and TRBJ2-7; TRBD1 matches at 8 bases. The germline CDR1 and CDR2 sequences are LNHNV and YYDKDF (reference sequence). The CDR3 totals 14 residues. The V gene end was trimmed by 3 bases and the J gene end by 7 bases; junction bases not matched to a gene: 8. In nucleotides, the CDR3 is TGTGCCACCAGCAGCAGGCAGGGGGCATGGGAGCAGTACTTC. Its translation: CATSSRQGAWEQYF.

The genes are TRBV19 and TRBJ1-5; no firm D call. Trimming stripped 5 bases from V and 3 bases from J, with 14 bases between. The germline gives CDR1 LNHDA, CDR2 SQIVND (reference sequence). This CDR3 region has 15 residues. CDR3 DNA sequence: TGTGCCAGTAGTGTAAATGGTGTGGACAATCAGCCCCAGCATTTT. Its protein product is CASSVNGVDNQPQHF.

There are a few counts of this clonotype. V and J are TRBV7-9 and TRBJ2-3, with D unclear. Trimming removed 0 bases from V and 7 bases from J, with 11 bases in between. This CDR3 is 14 amino acids long. Germline CDR1 and CDR2: SEHNR and FQNEAQ (reference sequence). CDR3 region: CASSLAGTPHTQYF. The CDR3 DNA is TGTGCCAGCAGCTTAGCGGGCACCCCACATACGCAGTATTTT.

Many counts were recorded for this clonotype. The J gene is TRBJ2-7, the V gene TRBV20-1, with 10 bases that match TRBD2. Germline-derived CDR1 and CDR2 are DFQATT and SNEGSKA (reference sequence). The CDR3 has 14 residues. With 5 bases clipped from V and 0 bases from J, the junction kept 4 bases outside the gene matches. The CDR3 here is CSAEGLASSYEQYF. CDR3 in DNA: TGCAGTGCTGAGGGACTAGCGAGCTCCTACGAGCAGTACTTC.

The CDR3 protein is CASRPGTGHTEAFF. The CDR3 DNA sequence: TGCGCCAGCAGGCCCGGGACAGGGCACACTGAAGCTTTCTTT. The chain links TRBV5-1 to TRBJ1-1, with 9 bases that match TRBD1. V was clipped by 5 bases and J by 3 bases; unmatched bases: 5. CDR3 length: 14 amino acids. Germline assignment: CDR1 SGHRS and CDR2 YFSETQ.

This chain links TRBV5-1 with TRBJ2-5, with a tentative D call TRBD1 (7 bases). The CDR3 sequence is 13 residues long. V was cut by 4 bases and J by 5 bases, with 12 bases left in between. Germline CDR1 reads SGHRS; CDR2 reads YFSETQ. This chain's CDR3 is CASSPRGDETQYF. The CDR3 nucleotides read TGCGCCAGCAGCCCCAGGGGGGATGAGACCCAGTACTTC.

The gene calls are TRBV19 and TRBJ2-5, with 11 positions matching TRBD2. The CDR3 has 16 amino acids. V lost 8 bases, J lost 1 base, and 9 bases stayed unmatched. Germline-derived CDR1 and CDR2 are LNHDA and SQIVND (reference sequence). The CDR3 region is CASSFLGTSGQETQYF. The DNA for the CDR3 is TGTGCCAGTTCCTTCCTCGGGACTAGCGGCCAAGAGACCCAGTACTTC.

V and J are TRBV4-3 and TRBJ1-5; no definite D call. CDR3 length: 16 residues. V shed 3 bases and J shed 4 bases, with 16 bases lying between them. Germline values: CDR1 LGHNA, CDR2 YSLEER. CDR3 sequence (DNA): TGCGCCAGCAGCCAGCCCGAGGGCAGGATGAATCAGCCCCAGCATTTT. Amino acid sequence: CASSQPEGRMNQPQHF.

This clonotype occurred many times. The V gene is TRBV5-6, the J gene TRBJ1-5; D gene uncertain. Trimming shortened V by 4 bases and J by 4 bases, and 6 bases separated the two germline ends. Germline-derived CDR1 and CDR2 are SGHDT and YYEEEE. The length of the CDR3 is 12 residues. The CDR3 here is CASSRTNQPQHF. For the CDR3, the DNA is TGTGCCAGCAGCAGAACGAATCAGCCCCAGCATTTT.

This clonotype came up many times. This rearrangement joins TRBV5-6 to TRBJ2-7; D is unclear. Germline CDR1 and CDR2: SGHDT and YYEEEE. Trimming cost V 3 bases and J 2 bases, with 6 bases left between them. This CDR3 comprises 12 residues. The CDR3 here is CASSSGTYEQYV. The CDR3 bases are TGTGCCAGCAGCTCAGGTACCTACGAGCAGTACGTC.

With regard to this clonotype: This clone may be a read error of a much larger clone one base away. The chain combines TRBV11-2 with TRBJ2-7; D not resolved. In germline, CDR1 is SGHAT, CDR2 FQNNGV. The CDR3 is 12 residues long. CDR3 loop: CAGSFEGIEQYF. The DNA for the CDR3 is TGTGCCGGCAGCTTCGAAGGAATCGAGCAGTACTTC.

Only a few counts were recorded for this clonotype. The V gene is TRBV12-3 or TRBV12-4, the J gene TRBJ1-2; D not certain. The length of the CDR3 is 13 residues. The V end lost 3 bases, the J end lost 8 bases, and 13 bases lay between the germline ends. In DNA form, the CDR3 reads TGTGCCAGCAGTTTTCGAGGGTTTACGGGCTACACCTTC. Translated: CASSFRGFTGYTF.